This T cell receptor beta chain comes out of a study of long-term antiretroviral therapy in people with HIV. HIV-positive participants were all treated in the United States. Assay version v3.0 of immunoSEQ was used, and it was run at survey level. Profiled with immunoSEQ multiplex PCR; TCRdb holds only in-frame clones, not every one. The sample shows around 21,000 clones, around 90% of them seen only once. The V and J ends lost 3 bases and 0 bases respectively, with 10 bases between them. This CDR3 spans 15 amino acids. CDR1 is KGHSH and CDR2 is LQKENI in the germline V gene. The rearrangement joins TRBV18 to TRBJ2-3; perhaps TRBD1 as D (7 bases). The input for sequencing was unsorted PBMCs, taken 0.2 years before starting antiretroviral therapy. This clonotype was sampled from a man aged 18-30 years with HIV. CDR3 region: CASSPRGASTDTQYF. In nucleotides, the CDR3 is TGTGCCAGCTCACCCAGGGGGGCAAGCACAGATACGCAGTATTTT. The variable domain in full, with the rest retrieved from reference TRBV18 and TRBJ2-3, is NAGVMQNPRHLVRRRGQEARLRCSPMKGHSHVYWYRQLPEEGLKFMVYLQKENIIDESGMPKERFSAEFPKEGPSILRIQQVVRGDSAAYFCASSPRGASTDTQYFGPGTRLTVL.